Presented here are 14 T cell receptor beta chains from one specimen sequenced in a study of blood T cell repertoires in COVID-19. The repertoire was sequenced with immunoSEQ multiplex PCR; TCRdb's copy has only in-frame clones and lacks some. This repertoire shows a few hundred thousand clones, more than 70% found once; its top ten account for more than 0.95%. Input material: peripheral blood. Receptors originate from a man aged 35-49 years with acute or convalescent COVID-19.

The chain is built from TRBV19 and TRBJ1-5; TRBD1 aligns across 7 bases. The V and J ends lost 3 bases and 7 bases, in that order; junction bases with no gene match: 9. CDR1 and CDR2 (germline): LNHDA, SQIVND (reference sequence). The CDR3 is made up of 15 amino acids. CDR3 nucleotide sequence: TGTGCCAGTAGTATTGGGACAGAGGGATGGCAGCCCCAGCATTTT. Encoded protein: CASSIGTEGWQPQHF.

DNA for the CDR3: TGCGCCAGCGCGACCGCTACAGGGTCGGCCTACGAGCAGTACTTC. This translates into CASATATGSAYEQYF. The chain employs TRBV23-1 and TRBJ2-7, with TRBD1 as a possible D gene (6 bases). TRBV23-1 is treated as an ORF (open reading frame) with a function not yet certain. Trimming removed 8 bases from V and 2 bases from J, with 19 bases in between. The CDR3 length is 15 residues.

For the CDR3, the DNA is TGTGCCAGCAGCTTGGGTAGACAGATGGGGCAGCCCCAGCATTTT. It is translated as CASSLGRQMGQPQHF. The gene calls are TRBV5-6 and TRBJ1-5; D may be TRBD1 (5 bases). Deletions cut 0 bases from V and 7 bases from J, with 14 bases between. CDR1 and CDR2 (germline): SGHDT, YYEEEE. The CDR3 extends over 15 amino acids.

The chain uses TRBV28 and TRBJ2-3; a possible D gene is TRBD2 (7 bases). CDR1 MDHEN and CDR2 SYDVKM come from the germline V gene. Trimming stripped 7 bases from V and 2 bases from J, with 13 bases between. CDR3 length: 14 amino acids. The CDR3 is CASTNAGATDTQYF. The CDR3 DNA is TGTGCCAGCACCAACGCGGGGGCCACAGATACGCAGTATTTT.

This clone was recorded once. The chain couples TRBV27 to TRBJ2-1; D not resolved. This CDR3 is 14 amino acids long. Trimming removed 6 bases at V and 3 bases at J, with 12 bases between. Germline values: CDR1 MNHEY, CDR2 SMNVEV (reference sequence). In DNA form, the CDR3 reads TGTGCCAGCAGGTTCGGCGGAATCTACAATGAGCAGTTCTTC. Amino acid sequence: CASRFGGIYNEQFF.

The rearrangement joins TRBV6-5 to TRBJ2-2; no firm D call. CDR3 length: 13 residues. Looked up from germline, CDR1 is MNHEY and CDR2 is SVGAGI. The germline V and J ends were trimmed by 0 bases and 5 bases, with 4 bases remaining between them. Written as DNA, the CDR3 is TGTGCCAGCAGTTACTCGAGGACCGGGGAGCTGTTTTTT. It translates to CASSYSRTGELFF.

The CDR3: CASLKGVQGLLEAFF. CDR3 sequence (DNA): TGTGCCAGCCTAAAAGGTGTACAGGGGCTATTGGAAGCTTTCTTT. The chain joins TRBV6-5 to TRBJ1-1, with 7 positions matching TRBD1. Germline-derived CDR1 and CDR2 are MNHEY and SVGAGI. This CDR3 contains 15 residues. The trim removed 8 bases at V and 8 bases at J, leaving 17 bases unmatched.

This clone was recorded once. Written as DNA, the CDR3 is TGTGCCAGCAGTGTTAAACTAGCGGGAGGGCTCTCCTACGAGCAGTACTTC. Translating it yields CASSVKLAGGLSYEQYF. This chain uses TRBV2 with TRBJ2-7, with 13 bases lining up with TRBD2. The germline gives CDR1 SNHLY, CDR2 FYNNEI. The CDR3 extends over 17 amino acids. Trimming removed 4 bases from V and 0 bases from J; junction bases left unmatched: 6.

V is TRBV5-1 and J is TRBJ2-1, with D possibly being TRBD2 (6 bases). CDR1 SGHRS and CDR2 YFSETQ come from the germline V gene. The V end was cut by 6 bases, the J end by 1 base, with 11 bases between. There are 14 residues in the CDR3. This CDR3 reads CASNGGVSYNEQFF. CDR3 coding DNA: TGCGCCAGCAACGGCGGGGTGTCCTACAATGAGCAGTTCTTC.

The V and J genes are TRBV5-4 and TRBJ1-3, with a possible D match to TRBD1 (5 bases). The V gene lost 5 bases and the J gene lost 0 bases, with 9 bases spanning the gap. The CDR3 totals 14 residues. CDR1 and CDR2 (germline): SGHNT, YYREEE (reference sequence). CDR3 in DNA: TGTGCCAGCAGACAGGATTACTCTGGAAACACCATATATTTT. Amino acid sequence: CASRQDYSGNTIYF.

The count of this clone is one. The rearrangement joins TRBV4-1 to TRBJ1-1, with D perhaps TRBD1 (5 bases). The CDR3 contains 15 residues. The ends were cut back, 3 bases at V and 0 bases at J, with 11 bases in the middle. Germline V CDR1 and CDR2: MGHRA, YSYEKL. The CDR3 coding sequence is TGCGCCAGCAGCCAGAAGGACACTTTGAACACTGAAGCTTTCTTT. Translated, it gives CASSQKDTLNTEAFF.

This clone has just one count. This chain uses TRBV5-1 with TRBJ2-7, with TRBD2 identical over 10 bases. Per the germline V gene, CDR1 is SGHRS and CDR2 is YFSETQ. Trimming at V came to 7 bases and at J to 0 bases, leaving 22 bases not matched to a gene. This CDR3 is 20 amino acids long. The CDR3 sequence is CASRTATSLLAGTRSYEQYF. The CDR3 DNA reads TGCGCCAGCCGGACAGCGACGAGCCTACTAGCGGGAACTCGCTCCTACGAGCAGTACTTC.

The V call is TRBV7-6, the J call TRBJ2-5, with 8 bases aligning to TRBD2. Germline-derived CDR1 and CDR2 are SGHVS and FNYEAQ. The CDR3 loop spans 16 amino acids. The V segment lost 1 base and the J segment 5 bases; nucleotides outside the gene matches: 9. CDR3 loop: CASSLDQRENGETQYF. The CDR3, as DNA: TGTGCCAGCAGCTTAGATCAGCGGGAGAACGGTGAGACCCAGTACTTC.

This clone has only one observation. The chain employs TRBV9 and TRBJ2-3, with 7 bases lining up with TRBD2. Losses at the gene ends were 5 bases for V and 6 bases for J; bases not matched to a gene: 12. The V gene's germline CDR1 is SGDLS and CDR2 YYNGEE. CDR3 length equals 15 residues. CDR3 sequence: CASSARAGVGDTQYF. The DNA for the CDR3 is TGTGCCAGCAGTGCGAGGGCGGGAGTGGGGGATACGCAGTATTTT.